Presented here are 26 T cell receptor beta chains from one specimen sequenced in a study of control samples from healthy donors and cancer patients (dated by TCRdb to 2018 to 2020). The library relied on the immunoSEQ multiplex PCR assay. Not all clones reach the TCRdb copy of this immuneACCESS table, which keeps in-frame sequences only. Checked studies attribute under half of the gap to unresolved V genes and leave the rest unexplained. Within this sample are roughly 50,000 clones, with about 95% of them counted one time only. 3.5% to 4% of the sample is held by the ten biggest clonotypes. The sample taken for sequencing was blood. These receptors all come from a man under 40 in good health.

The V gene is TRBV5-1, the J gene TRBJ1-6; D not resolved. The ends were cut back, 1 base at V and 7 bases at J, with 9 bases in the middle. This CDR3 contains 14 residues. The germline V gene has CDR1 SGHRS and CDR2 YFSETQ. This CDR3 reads CASSLSGSNSPLHF. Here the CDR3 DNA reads TGCGCCAGCAGCTTGTCGGGCTCAAATTCACCCCTCCACTTT.

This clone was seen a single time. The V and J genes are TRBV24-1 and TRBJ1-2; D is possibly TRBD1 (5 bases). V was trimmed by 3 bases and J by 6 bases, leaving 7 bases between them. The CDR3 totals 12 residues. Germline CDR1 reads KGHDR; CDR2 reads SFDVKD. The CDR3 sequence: CATSDDSNGYTF. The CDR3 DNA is TGTGCCACCAGTGATGACAGTAATGGCTACACCTTC.

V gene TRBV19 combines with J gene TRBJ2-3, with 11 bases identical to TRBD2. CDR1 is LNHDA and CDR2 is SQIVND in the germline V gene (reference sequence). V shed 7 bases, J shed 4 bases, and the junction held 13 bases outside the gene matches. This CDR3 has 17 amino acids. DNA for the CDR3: TGTGCCAGTACCCTCGATGCTAGCGGGAGGTTGGCAGATACGCAGTATTTT. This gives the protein CASTLDASGRLADTQYF.

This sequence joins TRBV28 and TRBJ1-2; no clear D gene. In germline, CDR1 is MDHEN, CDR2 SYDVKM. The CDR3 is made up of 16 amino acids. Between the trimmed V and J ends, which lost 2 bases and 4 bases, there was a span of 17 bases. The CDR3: CASSLASFKRGYGYTF. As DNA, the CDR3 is TGTGCCAGCAGTTTAGCCAGCTTTAAACGGGGCTATGGCTACACCTTC.

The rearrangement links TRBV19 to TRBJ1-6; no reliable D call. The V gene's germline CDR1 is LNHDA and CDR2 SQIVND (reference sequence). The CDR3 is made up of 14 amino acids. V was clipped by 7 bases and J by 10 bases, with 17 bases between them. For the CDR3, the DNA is TGTGCCAGTACTGCAAATGACCTGGCCTCACCCCTCCACTTT. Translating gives CASTANDLASPLHF.

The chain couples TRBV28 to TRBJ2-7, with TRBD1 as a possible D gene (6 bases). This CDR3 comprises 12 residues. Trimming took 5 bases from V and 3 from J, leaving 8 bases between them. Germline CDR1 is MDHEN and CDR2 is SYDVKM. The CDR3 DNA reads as TGTGCCAGCAGTGTGACAGGCTACGAGCAGTACTTC. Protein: CASSVTGYEQYF.

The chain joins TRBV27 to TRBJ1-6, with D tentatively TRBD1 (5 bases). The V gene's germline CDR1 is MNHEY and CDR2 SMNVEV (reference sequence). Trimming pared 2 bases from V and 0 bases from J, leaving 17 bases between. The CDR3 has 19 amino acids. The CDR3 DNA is TGTGCCAGCAGTTTAAAAGGTCACGGGAGGGGCTCCTATAATTCACCCCTCCACTTT. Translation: CASSLKGHGRGSYNSPLHF.

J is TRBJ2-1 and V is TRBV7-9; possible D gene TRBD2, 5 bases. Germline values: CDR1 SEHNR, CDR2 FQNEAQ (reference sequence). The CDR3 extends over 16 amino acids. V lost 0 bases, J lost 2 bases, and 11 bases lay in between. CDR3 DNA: TGTGCCAGCAGCTTAGCCGACTATCCCACCTACAATGAGCAGTTCTTC. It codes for CASSLADYPTYNEQFF.

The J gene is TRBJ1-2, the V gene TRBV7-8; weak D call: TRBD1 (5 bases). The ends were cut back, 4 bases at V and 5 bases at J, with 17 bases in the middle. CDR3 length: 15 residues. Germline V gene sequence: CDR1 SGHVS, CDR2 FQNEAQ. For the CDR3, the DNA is TGTGCCAGCAGCTCCCCCGGGGGAGGGTGGTATGGCTACACCTTC. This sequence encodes CASSSPGGGWYGYTF.

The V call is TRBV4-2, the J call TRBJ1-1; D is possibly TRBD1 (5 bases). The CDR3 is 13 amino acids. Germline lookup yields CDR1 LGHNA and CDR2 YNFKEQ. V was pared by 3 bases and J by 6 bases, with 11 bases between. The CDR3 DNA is TGTGCCAGCAGCCATGGGGCCGCCCCTGAAGCTTTCTTT. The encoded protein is CASSHGAAPEAFF.

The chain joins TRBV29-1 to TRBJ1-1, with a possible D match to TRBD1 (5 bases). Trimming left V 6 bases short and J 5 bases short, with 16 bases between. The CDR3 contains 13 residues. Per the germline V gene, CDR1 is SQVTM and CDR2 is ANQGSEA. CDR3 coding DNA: TGCAGCGTCGCGGGGCAGGAAGGTACTGAAGCTTTCTTT. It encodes CSVAGQEGTEAFF.

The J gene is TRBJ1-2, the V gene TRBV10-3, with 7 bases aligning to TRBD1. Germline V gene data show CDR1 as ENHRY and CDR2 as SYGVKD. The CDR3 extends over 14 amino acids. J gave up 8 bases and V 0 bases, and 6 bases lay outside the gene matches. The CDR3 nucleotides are TGTGCCATCAGTGAGTCGGGACAGCCAACCGGCTACACCTTC. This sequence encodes CAISESGQPTGYTF.

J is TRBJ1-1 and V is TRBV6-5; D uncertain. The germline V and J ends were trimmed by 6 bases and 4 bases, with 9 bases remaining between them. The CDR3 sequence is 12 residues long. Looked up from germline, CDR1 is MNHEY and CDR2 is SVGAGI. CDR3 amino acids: CASRRLGTEAFF. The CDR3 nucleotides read TGTGCCAGCAGACGTCTGGGCACTGAAGCTTTCTTT.

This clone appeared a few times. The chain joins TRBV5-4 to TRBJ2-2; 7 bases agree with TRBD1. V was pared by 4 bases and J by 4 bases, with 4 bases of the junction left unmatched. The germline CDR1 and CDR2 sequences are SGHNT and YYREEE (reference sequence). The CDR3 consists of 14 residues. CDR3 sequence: CASSLTGATGELFF. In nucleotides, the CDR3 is TGTGCCAGCAGCCTAACAGGGGCCACCGGGGAGCTGTTTTTT.

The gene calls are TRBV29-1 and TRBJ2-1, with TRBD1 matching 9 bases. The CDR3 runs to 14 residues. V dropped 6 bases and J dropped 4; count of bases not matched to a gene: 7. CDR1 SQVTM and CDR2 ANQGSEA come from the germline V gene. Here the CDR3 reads CSVVRDRAYNEQFF. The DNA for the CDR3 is TGCAGCGTCGTCCGGGACAGGGCTTACAATGAGCAGTTCTTC.

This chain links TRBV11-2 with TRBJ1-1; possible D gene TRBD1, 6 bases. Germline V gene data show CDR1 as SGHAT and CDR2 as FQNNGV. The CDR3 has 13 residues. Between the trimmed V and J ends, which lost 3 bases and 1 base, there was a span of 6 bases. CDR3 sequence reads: CASSLGQNTEAFF. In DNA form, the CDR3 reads TGTGCCAGCAGCTTGGGACAGAACACTGAAGCTTTCTTT. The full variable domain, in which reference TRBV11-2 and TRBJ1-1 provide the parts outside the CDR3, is EAGVAQSPRYKIIEKRQSVAFWCNPISGHATLYWYQQILGQGPKLLIQFQNNGVVDDSQLPKDRFSAERLKGVDSTLKIQPAKLEDSAVYLCASSLGQNTEAFFGQGTRLTVV.

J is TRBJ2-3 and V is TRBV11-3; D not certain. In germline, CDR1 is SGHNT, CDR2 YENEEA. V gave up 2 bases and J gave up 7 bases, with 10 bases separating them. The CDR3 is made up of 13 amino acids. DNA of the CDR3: TGTGCCAGCAGCTTACGGAAGGGATATACGCAGTATTTT. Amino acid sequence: CASSLRKGYTQYF. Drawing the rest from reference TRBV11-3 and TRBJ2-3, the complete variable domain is EAGVVQSPRYKIIEKKQPVAFWCNPISGHNTLYWYLQNLGQGPELLIRYENEEAVDDSQLPKDRFSAERLKGVDSTLKIQPAELGDSAVYLCASSLRKGYTQYFGPGTRLTVL.

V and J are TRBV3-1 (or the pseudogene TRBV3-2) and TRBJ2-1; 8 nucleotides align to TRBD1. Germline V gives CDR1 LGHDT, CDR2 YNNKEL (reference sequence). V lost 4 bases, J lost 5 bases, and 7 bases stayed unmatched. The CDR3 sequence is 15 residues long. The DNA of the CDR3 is TGTGCCAGCAGCCGCCGCTGGACAGGGAACAATGAGCAGTTCTTC. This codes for CASSRRWTGNNEQFF.

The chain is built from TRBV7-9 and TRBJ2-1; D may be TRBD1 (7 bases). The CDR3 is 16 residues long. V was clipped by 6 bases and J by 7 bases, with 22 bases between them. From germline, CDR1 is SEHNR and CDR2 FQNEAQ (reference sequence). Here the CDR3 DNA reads TGTGCCAGCAGTCTAGCGACCACGACAGGGATGAATGAGCAGTTCTTC. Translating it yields CASSLATTTGMNEQFF.

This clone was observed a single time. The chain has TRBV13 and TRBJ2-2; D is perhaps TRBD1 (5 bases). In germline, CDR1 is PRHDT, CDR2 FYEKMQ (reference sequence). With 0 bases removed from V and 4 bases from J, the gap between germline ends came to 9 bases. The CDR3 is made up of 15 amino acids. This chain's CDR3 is CASSLGGVGTGELFF. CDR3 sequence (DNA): TGTGCCAGCAGCTTAGGAGGGGTCGGCACCGGGGAGCTGTTTTTT. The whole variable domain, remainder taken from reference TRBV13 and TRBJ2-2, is AAGVIQSPRHLIKEKRETATLKCYPIPRHDTVYWYQQGPGQDPQFLISFYEKMQSDKGSIPDRFSAQQFSDYHSELNMSSLELGDSALYFCASSLGGVGTGELFFGEGSRLTVL.

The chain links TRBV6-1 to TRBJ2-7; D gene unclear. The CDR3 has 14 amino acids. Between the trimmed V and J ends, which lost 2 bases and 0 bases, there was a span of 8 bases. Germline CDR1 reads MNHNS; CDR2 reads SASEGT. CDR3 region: CASSEMGLSYEQYF. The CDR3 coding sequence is TGTGCCAGCAGTGAAATGGGCCTCTCCTACGAGCAGTACTTC.

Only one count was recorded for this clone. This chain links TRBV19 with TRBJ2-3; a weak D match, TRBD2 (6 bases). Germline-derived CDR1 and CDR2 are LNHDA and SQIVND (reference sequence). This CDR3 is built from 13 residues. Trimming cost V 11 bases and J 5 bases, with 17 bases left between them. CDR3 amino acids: CASQDRGEDTQYF. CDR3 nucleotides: TGTGCCTCCCAGGACCGCGGGGAAGATACGCAGTATTTT.

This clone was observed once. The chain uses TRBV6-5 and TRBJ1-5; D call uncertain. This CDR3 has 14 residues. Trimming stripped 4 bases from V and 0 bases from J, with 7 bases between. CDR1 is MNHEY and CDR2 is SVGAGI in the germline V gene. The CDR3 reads CASSSTNSNQPQHF. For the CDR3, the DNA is TGTGCCAGCAGTTCGACAAATAGCAATCAGCCCCAGCATTTT.

CDR3 in amino acids: CASSMAPVGGGTDTQYF. The CDR3 nucleotides are TGTGCCAGTAGTATGGCTCCAGTAGGGGGGGGCACAGATACGCAGTATTTT. The chain couples TRBV19 to TRBJ2-3; weak D call: TRBD2 (7 bases). The germline V gene has CDR1 LNHDA and CDR2 SQIVND (reference sequence). This CDR3 contains 17 residues. V lost 3 bases to trimming and J lost 1 base, with 17 bases between them.

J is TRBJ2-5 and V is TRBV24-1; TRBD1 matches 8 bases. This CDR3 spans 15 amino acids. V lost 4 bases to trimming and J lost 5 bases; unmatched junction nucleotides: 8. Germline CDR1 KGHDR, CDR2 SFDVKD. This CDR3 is CATSDTRGRSETQYF. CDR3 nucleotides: TGTGCCACCAGTGACACCAGGGGGCGGTCGGAGACCCAGTACTTC.

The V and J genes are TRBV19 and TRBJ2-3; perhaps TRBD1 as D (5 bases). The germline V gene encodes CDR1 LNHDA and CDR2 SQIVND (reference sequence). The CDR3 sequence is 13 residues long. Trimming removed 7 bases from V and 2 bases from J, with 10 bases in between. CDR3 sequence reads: CASMGRVTDTQYF. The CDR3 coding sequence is TGTGCCAGTATGGGCAGGGTCACAGATACGCAGTATTTT.